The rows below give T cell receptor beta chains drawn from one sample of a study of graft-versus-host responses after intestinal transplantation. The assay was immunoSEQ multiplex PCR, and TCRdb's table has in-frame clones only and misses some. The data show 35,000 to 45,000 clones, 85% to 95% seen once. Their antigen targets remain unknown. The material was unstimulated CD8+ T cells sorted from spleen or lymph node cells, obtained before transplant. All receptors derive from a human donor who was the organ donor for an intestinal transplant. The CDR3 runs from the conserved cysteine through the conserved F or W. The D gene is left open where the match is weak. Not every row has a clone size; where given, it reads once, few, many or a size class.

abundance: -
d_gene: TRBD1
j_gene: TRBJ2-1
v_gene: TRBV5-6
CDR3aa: CASSFGTGSNEQFF
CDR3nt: TGTGCCAGCAGCTTCGGGACAGGGTCCAATGAGCAGTTCTTC

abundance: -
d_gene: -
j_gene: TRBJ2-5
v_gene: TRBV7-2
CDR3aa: CASSLEFLTSPQETQYF
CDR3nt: TGTGCCAGCAGCTTAGAATTCTTGACCTCTCCACAAGAGACCCAGTACTTC

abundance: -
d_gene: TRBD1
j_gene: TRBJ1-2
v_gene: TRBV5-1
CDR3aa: CASRDRRGGYTF
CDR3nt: TGCGCCAGCAGGGACAGGAGGGGTGGCTACACCTTC

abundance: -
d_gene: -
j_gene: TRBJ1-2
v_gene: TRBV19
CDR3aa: CASRAGDNGYTF
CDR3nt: TGTGCCAGTAGGGCAGGTGACAATGGCTACACCTTC

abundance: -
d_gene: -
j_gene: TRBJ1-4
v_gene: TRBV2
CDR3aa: CASSGWTEGGIEKLFF
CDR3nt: TGTGCCAGCAGTGGGTGGACGGAGGGGGGAATCGAAAAACTGTTTTTT

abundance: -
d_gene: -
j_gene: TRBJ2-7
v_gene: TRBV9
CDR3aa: CASSGAGTSPGEQYF
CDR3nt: TGTGCCAGCAGCGGGGCCGGGACTTCCCCGGGCGAGCAGTACTTC

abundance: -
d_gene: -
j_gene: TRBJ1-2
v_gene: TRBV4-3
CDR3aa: CASSQEFMGLRGGYTF
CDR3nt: TGCGCCAGCAGCCAAGAATTCATGGGGTTGCGGGGTGGCTACACCTTC

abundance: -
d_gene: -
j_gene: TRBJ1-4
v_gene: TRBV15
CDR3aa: CATSSTNEKLFF
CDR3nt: TGTGCCACCAGCTCGACTAATGAAAAACTGTTTTTT

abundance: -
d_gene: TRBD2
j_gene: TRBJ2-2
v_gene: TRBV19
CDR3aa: CASRLAGGATGELFF
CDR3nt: TGTGCCAGTAGGCTAGCGGGGGGGGCCACCGGGGAGCTGTTTTTT

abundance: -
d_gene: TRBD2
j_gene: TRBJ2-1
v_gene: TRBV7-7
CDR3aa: CASSLAPLAGASYNEQFF
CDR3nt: TGTGCTAGCAGCTTAGCTCCCCTAGCGGGGGCCTCCTACAATGAGCAGTTCTTC

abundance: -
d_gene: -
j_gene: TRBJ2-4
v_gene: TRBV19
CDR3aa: CASSIGPMGRGKNIQYF
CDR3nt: TGTGCCAGTAGTATCGGTCCTATGGGTAGGGGCAAAAACATTCAGTACTTC

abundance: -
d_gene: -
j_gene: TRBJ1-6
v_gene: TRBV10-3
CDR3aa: CAISEGGHDSPLHF
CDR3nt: TGTGCCATCAGTGAGGGGGGCCACGATTCACCCCTCCACTTT

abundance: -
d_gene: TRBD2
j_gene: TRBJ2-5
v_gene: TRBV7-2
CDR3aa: CASSSGLAGAKTQYF
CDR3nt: TGTGCCAGCAGCTCGGGACTAGCGGGGGCGAAGACCCAGTACTTC

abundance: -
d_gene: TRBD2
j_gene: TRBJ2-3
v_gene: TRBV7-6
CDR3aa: CASNPRGDADTQYF
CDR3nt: TGTGCCAGCAATCCACGGGGGGATGCAGATACGCAGTATTTT

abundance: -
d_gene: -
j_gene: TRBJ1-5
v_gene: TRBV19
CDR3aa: CASSRGLTGYQPQHF
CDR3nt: TGTGCCAGTAGTAGAGGACTTACAGGCTACCAGCCCCAGCATTTT

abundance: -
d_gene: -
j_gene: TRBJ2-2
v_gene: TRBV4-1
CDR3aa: CASSQDQWQVINTGELFF
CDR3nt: TGCGCCAGCAGCCAAGATCAGTGGCAGGTTATCAACACCGGGGAGCTGTTTTTT

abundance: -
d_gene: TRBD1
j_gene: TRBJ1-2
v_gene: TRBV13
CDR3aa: CASSQQGTHDYGYTF
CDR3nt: TGTGCCAGCAGCCAACAGGGGACCCACGACTATGGCTACACCTTC

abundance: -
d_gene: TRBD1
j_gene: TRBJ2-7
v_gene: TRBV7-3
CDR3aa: CASSPGGGQGFEQYF
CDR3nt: TGTGCCAGCAGCCCGGGGGGGGGACAGGGGTTCGAGCAGTACTTC

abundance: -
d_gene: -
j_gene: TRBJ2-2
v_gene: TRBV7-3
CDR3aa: CASSSNTGELFF
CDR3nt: TGTGCCAGCAGCTCGAACACCGGGGAGCTGTTTTTT

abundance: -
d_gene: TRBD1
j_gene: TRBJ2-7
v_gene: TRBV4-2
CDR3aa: CASSPGGQVPYEQYF
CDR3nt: TGTGCCAGCAGCCCCGGAGGACAGGTGCCCTACGAGCAGTACTTC

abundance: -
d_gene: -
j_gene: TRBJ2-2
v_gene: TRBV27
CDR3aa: CASSLEGPTNTGELFF
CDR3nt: TGTGCCAGCAGCCTAGAGGGGCCTACAAACACCGGGGAGCTGTTTTTT

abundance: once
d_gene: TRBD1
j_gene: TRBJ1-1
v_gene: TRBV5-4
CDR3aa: CASSSGGGMNTEAFF
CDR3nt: TGTGCCAGCAGCTCAGGGGGAGGGATGAACACTGAAGCTTTCTTT

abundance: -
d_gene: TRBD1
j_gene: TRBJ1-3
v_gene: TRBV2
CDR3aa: CASSERTGVYTIYF
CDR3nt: TGTGCCAGCAGTGAGAGGACAGGCGTCTACACCATATATTTT

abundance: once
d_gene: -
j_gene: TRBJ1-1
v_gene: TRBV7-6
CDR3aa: CASSRTQGTEAFF
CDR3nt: TGTGCCAGCAGCCGCACGCAGGGCACTGAAGCTTTCTTT

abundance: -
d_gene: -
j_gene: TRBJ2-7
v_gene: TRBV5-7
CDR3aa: CASSLEGSPQYF
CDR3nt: TGTGCCAGCAGCTTGGAGGGTAGTCCGCAGTACTTC

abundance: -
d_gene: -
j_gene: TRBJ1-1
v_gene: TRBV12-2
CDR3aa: CASRDPTGGTEAFF
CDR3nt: TGTGCAAGTCGCGATCCAACAGGGGGCACTGAAGCTTTCTTT

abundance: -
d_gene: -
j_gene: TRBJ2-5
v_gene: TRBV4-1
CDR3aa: CASSQGFGKETQYF
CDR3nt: TGCGCCAGCAGCCAAGGATTCGGGAAAGAGACCCAGTACTTC